Included here is one T cell receptor beta chain sequence, with context. This receptor's antigen is unknown. Base qualities are not at hand, and no much larger clone is one base apart. Library construction relied on 5' RACE. The sequencer listed for this sample is Illumina HiSeq 2500. The second PCR ran for roughly 7 to 12 cycles and used a J-beta primer mix along with a sample-barcoded 5' primer. A template-switch 5' adaptor carrying 12 random nucleotides introduced a unique molecular identifier onto each TCR beta cDNA molecule. At least 2.5 million CDR3-containing paired-end reads were obtained from each sample. First-strand cDNA synthesis was performed from all RNA using the Mint cDNA synthesis kit, with priming by a TRBC-specific oligonucleotide. Following uracil-DNA glycosylase treatment, all cDNA underwent a first 18-cycle PCR with the universal primers M1SS and BC2_uni_R. Per the authors' processing: For normalization, 1 million high-quality reads were randomly selected from each sample, with every read carrying a distinct molecular identifier. Instead of being binned into consensus sequences, reads with shared molecular identifiers were discarded. MiTCR, with a Q25 quality threshold and the strictest error-elimination algorithm, was used for CDR3 identification, clonotype clustering and error correction. A nonparametric unseen species model with Euler transformation was used to estimate a lower bound on total TCR beta diversity. In-frame beta chains were kept once TCRdb had trimmed the public reads at Q25 with fastp and called clones with MiXCR. Records with the same CDR3 protein are collapsed into one entry carrying the most frequent genes and DNA. The V and J calls and clone size are TCRdb's, not the authors'. The sample has more than 800,000 distinct CDR3 sequences on record, under 55% of them singletons. The biggest ten clones account for about 20% of the sample.

The roughly 37 donors, aged about 6 to 100 years, were systemically healthy Caucasian individuals from Russia. Each donor gave approximately 10 milliliters of peripheral blood, collected into EDTA-treated Vacutainer tubes. PBMCs were isolated by Ficoll-Paque density-gradient centrifugation, with at least 6 million obtained per sample. Trizol reagent was used to extract total RNA from the PBMCs, yielding at least 6 micrograms per sample. Naive CD45RAhigh/CD27high T cell percentages were measured by flow cytometry on a PBMC aliquot from every donor. This entry is derived from a study of blood T cells in healthy people across ages (dated by TCRdb to the mid-2010s). For context, the study as a whole: In model experiments, template switching captured roughly one uniquely barcoded TCR beta cDNA molecule for every two T cells. The study measured age-related changes in TCR beta repertoire diversity using deep sequencing normalized with unique cDNA molecular identifiers. The donors were divided into four age groups: young (average around 17 years), middle-aged (over 35), aged (around 59) and long-lived (82). Donors of different ages were randomly distributed across sequencing lanes to avoid experimental bias. Two additional independent replicas of 1 million unique cDNA reads from the same blood draw were analyzed for two donors (one aged 18 to 30 and one aged 80 or older). Study-level results and caveats: Estimates of total diversity from one million sequenced T cells were regarded as lower bounds and underestimates. The long-lived group showed more naive CD4+ T cells, fewer expanded clones and increased TCR diversity than the aged group, suggesting age selection. As age increased, observed TCR beta diversity per million T cells dropped in a roughly linear way, and a significant reduction was already evident by age around 41. Observed TCR beta diversity correlated strongly with the percentage of naive T cells measured by flow cytometry. The CMV infection status of donors was not known, potentially confounding age-related changes in expanded clonotypes. Bulk unsorted PBMC profiling prevented conclusive comparison of naive and antigen-experienced compartments.

The germline V gene (reference sequence) yields LNHNV for CDR1 and YYDKDF for CDR2. Trimming takes 7 bases off V and 11 bases off J; junction bases not matched to a gene: 13. The CDR3 has 13 amino acids, counting the end cysteine and phenylalanine. The sequence is cut down to CDR3 DNA, 39 bases in frame from base 1. The sequenced sample was blood. The sequence joins TRBV15 to TRBJ2-5, with 7 bases aligning to TRBD1. The TCR comes from a woman aged 55-70 years in good health. The CDR3 reads CATTGGSEVEQYF. The DNA is TGTGCCACCACAGGGGGTAGCGAAGTTGAGCAGTACTTC.